A selection of T cell receptor beta chains follows, all from one sample in a study of blood T cell repertoires in COVID-19. Clones were read by immunoSEQ multiplex PCR, and TCRdb kept only the in-frame ones, dropping some. The sample contains 55,000 to 80,000 clones, about three quarters of which appear only once. Sequenced sample: peripheral blood. The receptors shown here come from a human donor in a cohort sampled during active COVID-19. CDR3s leave out the opening cysteine and the closing phenylalanine or tryptophan.

v_call	j_call	cdr3_aa
TRBV27	TRBJ1-5	ASSRGQNSNQPQH
TRBV4-3	TRBJ2-7	ASSQDVTSGRREQY
TRBV6-5	TRBJ2-3	ASSQWTGGTDTQY
TRBV19	TRBJ1-1	ASSIDIRVAEAF
TRBV4-1	TRBJ2-3	ASSQGTIAQGSDTQY
TRBV5-1	TRBJ2-5	ASGRDQETQY
TRBV27	TRBJ1-1	ASGDRGERAF
TRBV5-1	TRBJ2-7	ASSSRPESVEQY
TRBV5-4	TRBJ2-3	ASSLRPGLPSTDTQY
TRBV19	TRBJ1-5	ASSEQGLLGQPQH
TRBV9	TRBJ2-1	ASSGRDSANEQF
TRBV10-3	TRBJ2-5	AISGASRQGEETQY
TRBV24-1	TRBJ2-3	ATSVPDSPEADTQY
TRBV7-2	TRBJ2-2	ASSLGGAPSTGELF
TRBV9	TRBJ2-2	ASSVEGWTGLTGELF
TRBV2	TRBJ1-1	ASSEVGGSTEAF
TRBV5-1	TRBJ1-4	ASSFRDRGPATNEKLF
TRBV28	TRBJ2-7	ASSFVGSAGEEQY
TRBV10-2	TRBJ2-3	ASRGGMTSTDTQY
TRBV30	TRBJ2-7	AWSVGDRGYEQY
TRBV5-4	TRBJ1-2	ASRGGGPGYGYT
TRBV29-1	TRBJ1-2	SVEAVGQDYGYT
TRBV6-5	TRBJ1-5	ASRPLEGQPQH
TRBV25-1	TRBJ1-5	ASRGDQGQPQH
TRBV5-4	TRBJ2-7	ASSRLDRGSGYEQY
TRBV4-3	TRBJ1-5	ASSQDDPPGQPQH